These 15 T cell receptor beta chains were sequenced from one sample in a study of Ad26.COV2.S vaccination and SARS-CoV-2 variants. Measured with immunoSEQ multiplex PCR; TCRdb has only the in-frame clones, and not every one. Of roughly 510,000 clones listed, 87% are singletons. Treatment of the sample: approximately 18 received Ad26.COV2.S at low or high dose, single or two shots; about 5 received placebo; per-sample allocation not given. Sample collection was performed on day 63 after the first vaccine or placebo injection. The specimen comprised peripheral blood, sampled in a trial of Ad26.COV2.S vaccine versus placebo. These receptors were obtained from a person between 18 and 60 years old who received the Ad26.COV2.S COVID-19 vaccine or a placebo.

This clone was observed a few times. The chain recombines TRBV6-1 with TRBJ2-7; 9 nucleotides align to TRBD2. The CDR3 consists of 19 residues. Germline V CDR1 and CDR2: MNHNS, SASEGT. J gave up 3 bases and V 2 bases, and 17 bases lay outside the gene matches. The CDR3 nucleotides read TGTGCCAGCAGTGAAAGGGCCGGCCGGGTAGCGGGAGCTAACTACGAGCAGTACTTC. Protein product: CASSERAGRVAGANYEQYF.

J is TRBJ1-2 and V is TRBV5-1; D gene uncertain. Trimming removed 0 bases from V and 4 bases from J, with 10 bases in between. The CDR3 length is 14 residues. CDR1 and CDR2 from the germline V gene are SGHRS and YFSETQ. CDR3 residues: CASSLAVQSYGYTF. The CDR3 nucleotides read TGCGCCAGCAGCTTGGCCGTACAGTCCTATGGCTACACCTTC.

The chain employs TRBV7-2 and TRBJ2-7; TRBD2 might be the D (5 bases). Germline CDR1 reads SGHTA; CDR2 reads FQGNSA. This CDR3 contains 15 residues. With 1 base removed from V and 3 bases from J, the gap between germline ends came to 13 bases. Here the CDR3 reads CASSLVPGWHYEQYF. CDR3 DNA: TGTGCCAGCAGCTTAGTTCCGGGGTGGCACTACGAGCAGTACTTC.

V and J are TRBV7-2 and TRBJ2-1; 14 bases line up with TRBD2. This CDR3 region has 15 residues. V lost 4 bases to trimming and J lost 9 bases; unmatched junction nucleotides: 5. Germline V gene data show CDR1 as SGHTA and CDR2 as FQGNSA. This CDR3 reads CASSSRTSGRSEQFF. As DNA, the CDR3 is TGTGCCAGCAGCTCCCGGACTAGCGGGAGGAGTGAGCAGTTCTTC.

This chain links TRBV6-5 with TRBJ1-4; unclear D gene. This CDR3 spans 15 amino acids. Germline V lookup: CDR1 MNHEY, CDR2 SVGAGI. Trimming pared 5 bases from V and 2 bases from J, leaving 12 bases between. The chain's CDR3 is CASSRDAVTNEKLFF. CDR3 sequence (DNA): TGTGCCAGCAGTCGTGATGCAGTTACTAATGAAAAACTGTTTTTT.

The chain joins TRBV6-5 to TRBJ1-1, with D possibly TRBD1 on 6 matching bases. The V end was cut by 2 bases, the J end by 0 bases, with 10 bases between. The germline V gene encodes CDR1 MNHEY and CDR2 SVGAGI. The length of the CDR3 is 15 residues. The CDR3 nucleotides are TGTGCCAGCAGTTACCCAGGGGCTTTGAACACTGAAGCTTTCTTT. It yields the protein CASSYPGALNTEAFF.

In its sample, this clone was seen once. The chain links TRBV10-3 to TRBJ1-4, with 7 bases lining up with TRBD1. Trimming at V came to 8 bases and at J to 5 bases, leaving 11 bases not matched to a gene. This CDR3 contains 15 residues. Looked up from germline, CDR1 is ENHRY and CDR2 is SYGVKD. For the CDR3, the DNA is TGTGCCATCTCCCCCCGACAGGGTACAAATGAAAAACTGTTTTTT. Translation gives CAISPRQGTNEKLFF.

CDR3 nucleotides: TGTGCCAGCAGCCCCCCGGTAGGGATCGGCGGGTCTGGAAACACCATATATTTT. Its translation is CASSPPVGIGGSGNTIYF. V usage is TRBV7-6 and J usage is TRBJ1-3; D uncertain. V lost 5 bases and J lost 1, with 21 bases in between. Germline CDR1 SGHVS, CDR2 FNYEAQ. The CDR3 length is 18 residues.

This clone has a single count. The chain uses TRBV2 and TRBJ2-3; 9 bases match TRBD2. V lost 10 bases, J lost 6 bases, and 11 bases stayed unmatched. This CDR3 has 14 residues. Per the germline V gene, CDR1 is SNHLY and CDR2 is FYNNEI. The CDR3 coding sequence is TGTGCCACAAGAGGGCGGGAGGGCCCCGATACGCAGTATTTT. Its translation is CATRGREGPDTQYF.

The chain couples TRBV11-2 to TRBJ2-5; the match to TRBD1 covers 10 bases. V shed 0 bases, J shed 5 bases, and the junction held 3 bases outside the gene matches. This CDR3 contains 15 residues. Germline V gene lookup returns CDR1 SGHAT and CDR2 FQNNGV. This chain's CDR3 is CASSLEGTGEETQYF. CDR3 bases: TGTGCCAGCAGCTTAGAAGGGACAGGGGAGGAGACCCAGTACTTC.

The chain has TRBV4-1 and TRBJ1-1; D unclear. The CDR3 loop spans 15 amino acids. V was shortened by 3 bases and J by 0 bases, with 11 bases between the two germline ends. Germline V lookup: CDR1 MGHRA, CDR2 YSYEKL. Here the CDR3 DNA reads TGCGCCAGCAGCCAGTCAGGTGCCCTGAACACTGAAGCTTTCTTT. It encodes CASSQSGALNTEAFF.

The chain joins TRBV7-2 to TRBJ1-2; D is unclear. Germline V gives CDR1 SGHTA, CDR2 FQGNSA. The CDR3 totals 16 residues. V dropped 1 base and J dropped 0 bases, with 12 bases sitting between them. CDR3 sequence (DNA): TGTGCCAGCAGCTTAGGTGTGGCATTCCCTAACTATGGCTACACCTTC. This encodes CASSLGVAFPNYGYTF.

The chain links TRBV21-1 to TRBJ2-7; the listed D gene, TRBD2, was not tested against the DNA. TRBV21-1 is a pseudogene segment. CDR3 length equals 19 residues. CDR3 DNA sequence: TGTGCCAGCAGCAAAGTAGCTAGCGGGAGGACCGTTCATACCTACGAGCAGTACTTC. Its translation: CASSKVASGRTVHTYEQYF.

The rearrangement links TRBV9 to TRBJ1-3; no reliable D call. The CDR3 has 15 residues. Trimming removed 0 bases from V and 2 bases from J, with 9 bases in between. Germline CDR1 reads SGDLS; CDR2 reads YYNGEE. Here the CDR3 DNA reads TGTGCCAGCAGCGTAGCCTTAGGGACTGGAAACACCATATATTTT. Translating gives CASSVALGTGNTIYF.

The gene calls are TRBV11-2 and TRBJ2-1, with a weak D call TRBD2 (5 bases). The CDR3 contains 15 residues. V was shortened by 5 bases and J by 7 bases, with 18 bases between the two germline ends. Germline loops: CDR1 SGHAT, CDR2 FQNNGV. CDR3 sequence reads: CASSPPGMPANEQFF. For the CDR3, the DNA is TGTGCCAGCAGCCCTCCCGGGATGCCGGCGAATGAGCAGTTCTTC.